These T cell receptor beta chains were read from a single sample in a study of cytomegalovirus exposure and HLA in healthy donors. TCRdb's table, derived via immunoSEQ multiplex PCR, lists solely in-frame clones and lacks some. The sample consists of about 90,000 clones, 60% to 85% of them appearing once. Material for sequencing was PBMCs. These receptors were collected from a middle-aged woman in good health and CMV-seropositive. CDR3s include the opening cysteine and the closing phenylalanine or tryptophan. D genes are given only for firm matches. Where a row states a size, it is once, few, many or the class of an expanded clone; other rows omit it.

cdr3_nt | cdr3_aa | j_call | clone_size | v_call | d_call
TGTGCCAGCAGTTATAGGGCTAGCGGGGGCACCGGGGAGCTGTTTTTT | CASSYRASGGTGELFF | TRBJ2-2 | . | TRBV6-5 | TRBD2
TGTGCCAGCAGCCTCGGGAGGCGTGATTCACCCCTCCACTTT | CASSLGRRDSPLHF | TRBJ1-6 | . | TRBV7-2 | .
TGTGCCAGCAGTTACACCCGACTAGCGGGAGTAATAAATGAGCAGTTCTTC | CASSYTRLAGVINEQFF | TRBJ2-1 | . | TRBV27 | TRBD2
TGCAGCGTTAACAAGGGACTAGCGGTAACAGATACGCAGTATTTT | CSVNKGLAVTDTQYF | TRBJ2-3 | . | TRBV29-1 | TRBD2
TGCGCCAGCAGCCAGGGGACAAGCTACGAGCAGTACTTC | CASSQGTSYEQYF | TRBJ2-7 | . | TRBV4-3 | .
TGTGCCACCAGCAGAGATCGGGAAGGGGGCTGGACTGAAGCTTTCTTT | CATSRDREGGWTEAFF | TRBJ1-1 | few | TRBV15 | TRBD1
TGTGCCAGCAGCTCTCGCCAGGGGTTCACAGATACGCAGTATTTT | CASSSRQGFTDTQYF | TRBJ2-3 | . | TRBV5-8 | .
TGTGCCAGCAGCAAAGACCCCGGGACTAGCGGGAGCCATGACACAGATACGCAGTATTTT | CASSKDPGTSGSHDTDTQYF | TRBJ2-3 | . | TRBV21-1 | .
TGTGCCAGCTCGACGACGGAGAACTATGGCTACACCTTC | CASSTTENYGYTF | TRBJ1-2 | . | TRBV18 | .
TGTGCCTGGAGTGAGACAGGGGGCGCCGGAGGCTACACCTTC | CAWSETGGAGGYTF | TRBJ1-2 | . | TRBV30 | TRBD1
TGTGCCAGCAGCTTCGGACAGAACCCTGGAAACACCATATATTTT | CASSFGQNPGNTIYF | TRBJ1-3 | . | TRBV11-2 | .
TGTGCCAGCTTGAGGACTAGCGGGAGTGGCACGCAGTATTTT | CASLRTSGSGTQYF | TRBJ2-3 | . | TRBV7-9 | TRBD2
TGTGCCAGCAGTTACACTAGCGGGAGGTACGAGCAGTACTTC | CASSYTSGRYEQYF | TRBJ2-7 | . | TRBV6-6 | TRBD2
TGTGCCAGCAGCTGGCAGGGTGGAAGGGACTATGGCTACACCTTC | CASSWQGGRDYGYTF | TRBJ1-2 | . | TRBV5-6 | .
TGTGCCAACTCATCACCGGTGCGACAGGGTGAAGAGACCCAGTACTTC | CANSSPVRQGEETQYF | TRBJ2-5 | . | TRBV18 | TRBD1
TGTGCCAGCGCAGGGATCTCCTACGAGCAGTACTTC | CASAGISYEQYF | TRBJ2-7 | . | TRBV11-3 | .
TGCAGCGTTGAAGGCCAGGCGGGGGGGAACACTGAAGCTTTCTTT | CSVEGQAGGNTEAFF | TRBJ1-1 | . | TRBV29-1 | .
TGTGCCAGCAGCTCGAGCTCCTACAATGAGCAGTTCTTC | CASSSSSYNEQFF | TRBJ2-1 | once | TRBV7-2 | .
TGTGCCAGTAGTAACAGGGCACGTAATGAGCAGTTCTTC | CASSNRARNEQFF | TRBJ2-1 | . | TRBV19 | .
TGTGCCAGCAGTTACCCAGACAACTACCAAGAGACCCAGTACTTC | CASSYPDNYQETQYF | TRBJ2-5 | few | TRBV6-6 | .
TGTGCCAGCAGCTTGGGACAGGGGGCAGATACGCAGTATTTT | CASSLGQGADTQYF | TRBJ2-3 | . | TRBV11-3 | TRBD1
TGTGCCAGCAGCCAAGTGGGCCCTATCGGGGAGCTGTTTTTT | CASSQVGPIGELFF | TRBJ2-2 | few | TRBV14 | .